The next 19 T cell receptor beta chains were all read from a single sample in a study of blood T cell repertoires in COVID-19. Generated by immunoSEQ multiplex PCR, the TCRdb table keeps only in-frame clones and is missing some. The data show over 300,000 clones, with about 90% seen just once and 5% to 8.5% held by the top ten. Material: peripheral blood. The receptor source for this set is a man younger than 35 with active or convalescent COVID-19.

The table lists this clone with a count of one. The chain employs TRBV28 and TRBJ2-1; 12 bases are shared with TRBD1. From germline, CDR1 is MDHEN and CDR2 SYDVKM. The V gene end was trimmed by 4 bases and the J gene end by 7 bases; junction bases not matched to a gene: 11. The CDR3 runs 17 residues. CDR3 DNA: TGTGCCAGCAGTTCATCCGGGACAGGGGGCAATAGAAATGAGCAGTTCTTC. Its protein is CASSSSGTGGNRNEQFF.

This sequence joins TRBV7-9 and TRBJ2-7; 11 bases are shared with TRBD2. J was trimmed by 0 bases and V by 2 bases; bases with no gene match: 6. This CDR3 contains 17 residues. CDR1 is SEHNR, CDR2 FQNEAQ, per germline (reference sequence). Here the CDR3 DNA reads TGTGCCAGCAGCTTACAACCGGGACTAGCGGACTCCTACGAGCAGTACTTC. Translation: CASSLQPGLADSYEQYF.

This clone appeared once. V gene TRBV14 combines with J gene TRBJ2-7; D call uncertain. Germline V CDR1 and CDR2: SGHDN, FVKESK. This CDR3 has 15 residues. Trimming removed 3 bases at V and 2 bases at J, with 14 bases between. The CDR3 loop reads CASSHSFGGTYEQYF. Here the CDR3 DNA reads TGTGCCAGCAGCCACTCTTTCGGCGGAACCTACGAGCAGTACTTC.

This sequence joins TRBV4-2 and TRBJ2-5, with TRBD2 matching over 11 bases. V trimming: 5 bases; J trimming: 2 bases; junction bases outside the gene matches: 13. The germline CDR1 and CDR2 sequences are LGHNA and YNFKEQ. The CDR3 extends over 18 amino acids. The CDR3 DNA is TGTGCCAGCAGCGACAGAAGCACTAGCGGGGGTACACAAGAGACCCAGTACTTC. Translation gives CASSDRSTSGGTQETQYF.

The CDR3 loop reads CASSYDLAGSPHEQFF. The CDR3 nucleotides are TGTGCCAGCAGCTACGACCTAGCGGGGAGTCCCCATGAGCAGTTCTTC. The rearrangement joins TRBV3-1 (or the pseudogene TRBV3-2) to TRBJ2-1; 9 bases align to TRBD2. The CDR3 has 16 amino acids. The germline V gene has CDR1 LGHDT and CDR2 YNNKEL (reference sequence). The J segment lost 8 bases and the V segment lost 5 bases, leaving 13 bases of the junction unmatched.

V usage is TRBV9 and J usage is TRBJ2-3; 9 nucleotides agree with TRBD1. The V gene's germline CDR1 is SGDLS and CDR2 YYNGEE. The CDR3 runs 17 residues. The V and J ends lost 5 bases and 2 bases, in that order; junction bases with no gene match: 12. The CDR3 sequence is CASSLPGRDRATDTQYF. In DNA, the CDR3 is TGTGCCAGCAGTCTCCCCGGCCGGGACAGGGCCACAGATACGCAGTATTTT.

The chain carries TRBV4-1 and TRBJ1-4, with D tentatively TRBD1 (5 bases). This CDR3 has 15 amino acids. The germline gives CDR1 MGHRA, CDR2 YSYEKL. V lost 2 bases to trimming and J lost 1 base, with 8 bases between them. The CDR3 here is CASSQWRGTNEKLFF. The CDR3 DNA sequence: TGCGCCAGCAGCCAATGGAGGGGAACTAATGAAAAACTGTTTTTT.

CDR3 coding DNA: TGCAGCGTTGGGACAGGGATCCTCTACGAGCAGTACTTC. As protein: CSVGTGILYEQYF. This sequence joins TRBV29-1 and TRBJ2-7, with 8 bases matching TRBD1. The CDR3 runs to 13 residues. CDR1 is SQVTM and CDR2 is ANQGSEA in the germline V gene. V lost 4 bases and J lost 3; bases outside the gene matches: 5.

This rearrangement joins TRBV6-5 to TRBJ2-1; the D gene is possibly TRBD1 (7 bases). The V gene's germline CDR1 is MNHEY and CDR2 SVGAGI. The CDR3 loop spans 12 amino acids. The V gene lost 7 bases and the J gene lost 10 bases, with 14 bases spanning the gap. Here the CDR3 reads CASTLPGGEQFF. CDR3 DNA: TGTGCCAGCACCCTGCCAGGGGGGGAGCAGTTCTTC.

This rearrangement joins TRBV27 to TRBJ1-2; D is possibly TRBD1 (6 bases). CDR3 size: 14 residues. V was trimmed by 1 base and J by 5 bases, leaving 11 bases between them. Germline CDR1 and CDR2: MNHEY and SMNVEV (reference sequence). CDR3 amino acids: CASSLLGRGYGYTF. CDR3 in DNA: TGTGCCAGCAGTTTATTGGGCAGGGGTTATGGCTACACCTTC.

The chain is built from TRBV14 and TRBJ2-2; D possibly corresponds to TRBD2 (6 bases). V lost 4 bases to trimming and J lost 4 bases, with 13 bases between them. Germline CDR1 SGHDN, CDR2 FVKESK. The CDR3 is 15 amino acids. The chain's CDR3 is CASSRIGGPTGELFF. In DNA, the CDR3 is TGTGCCAGCAGCCGAATAGGAGGGCCCACCGGGGAGCTGTTTTTT.

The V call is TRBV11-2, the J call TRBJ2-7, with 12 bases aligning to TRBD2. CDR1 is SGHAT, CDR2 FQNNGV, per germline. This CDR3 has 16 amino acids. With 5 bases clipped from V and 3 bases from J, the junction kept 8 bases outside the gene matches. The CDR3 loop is CASSLTSGRSHYEQYF. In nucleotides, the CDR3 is TGTGCCAGCAGCCTTACTAGCGGGAGGTCACACTACGAGCAGTACTTC.

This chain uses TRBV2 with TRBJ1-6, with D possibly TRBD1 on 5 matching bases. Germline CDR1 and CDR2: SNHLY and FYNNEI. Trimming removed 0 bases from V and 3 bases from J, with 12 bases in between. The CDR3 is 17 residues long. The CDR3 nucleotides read TGTGCCAGCAGTGAAGCGGGGCCAGCCCTCTATAATTCACCCCTCCACTTT. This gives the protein CASSEAGPALYNSPLHF.

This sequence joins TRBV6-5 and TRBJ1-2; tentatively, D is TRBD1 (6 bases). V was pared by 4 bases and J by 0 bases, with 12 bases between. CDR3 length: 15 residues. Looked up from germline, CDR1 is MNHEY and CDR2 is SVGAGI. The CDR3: CASSSTRQANYGYTF. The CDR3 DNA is TGTGCCAGCAGTTCAACCCGACAGGCTAACTATGGCTACACCTTC.

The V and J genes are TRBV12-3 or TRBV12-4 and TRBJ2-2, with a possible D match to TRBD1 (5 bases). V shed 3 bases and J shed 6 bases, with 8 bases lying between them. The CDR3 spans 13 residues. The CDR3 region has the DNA TGTGCCAGCAGTTTCAGGGTTCCCGGGGAGCTGTTTTTT. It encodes CASSFRVPGELFF.

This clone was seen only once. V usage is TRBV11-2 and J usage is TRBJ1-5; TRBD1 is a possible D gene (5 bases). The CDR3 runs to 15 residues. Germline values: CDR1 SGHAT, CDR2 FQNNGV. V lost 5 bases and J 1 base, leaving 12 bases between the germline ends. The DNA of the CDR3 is TGTGCCAGCAGCCAAGGGGCGAGGAGCAATCAGCCCCAGCATTTT. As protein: CASSQGARSNQPQHF.

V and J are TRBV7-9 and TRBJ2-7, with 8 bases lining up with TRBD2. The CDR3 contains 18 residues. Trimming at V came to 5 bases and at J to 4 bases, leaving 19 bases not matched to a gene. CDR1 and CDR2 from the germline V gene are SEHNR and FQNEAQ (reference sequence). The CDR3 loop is CASSPLPLGSGNKYEQYF. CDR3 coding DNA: TGTGCCAGCAGCCCCCTCCCGTTGGGTAGCGGGAACAAGTACGAGCAGTACTTC. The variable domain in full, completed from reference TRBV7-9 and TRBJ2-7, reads DTGVSQNPRHKITKRGQNVTFRCDPISEHNRLYWYRQTLGQGPEFLTYFQNEAQLEKSRLLSDRFSAERPKGSFSTLEIQRTEQGDSAMYLCASSPLPLGSGNKYEQYFGPGTRLTVT.

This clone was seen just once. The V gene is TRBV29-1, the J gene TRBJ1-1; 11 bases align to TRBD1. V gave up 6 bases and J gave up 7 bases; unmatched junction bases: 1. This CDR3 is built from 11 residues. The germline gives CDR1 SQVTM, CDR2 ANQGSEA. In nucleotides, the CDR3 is TGCAGCGTCGGGACAGGGGGTGAAGCTTTCTTT. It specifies CSVGTGGEAFF.

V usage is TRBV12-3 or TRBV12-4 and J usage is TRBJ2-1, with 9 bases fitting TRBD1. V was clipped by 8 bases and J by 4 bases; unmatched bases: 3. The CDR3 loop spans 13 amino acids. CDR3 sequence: CASVGQGYNEQFF. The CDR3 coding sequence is TGTGCCAGCGTGGGACAGGGATACAATGAGCAGTTCTTC.